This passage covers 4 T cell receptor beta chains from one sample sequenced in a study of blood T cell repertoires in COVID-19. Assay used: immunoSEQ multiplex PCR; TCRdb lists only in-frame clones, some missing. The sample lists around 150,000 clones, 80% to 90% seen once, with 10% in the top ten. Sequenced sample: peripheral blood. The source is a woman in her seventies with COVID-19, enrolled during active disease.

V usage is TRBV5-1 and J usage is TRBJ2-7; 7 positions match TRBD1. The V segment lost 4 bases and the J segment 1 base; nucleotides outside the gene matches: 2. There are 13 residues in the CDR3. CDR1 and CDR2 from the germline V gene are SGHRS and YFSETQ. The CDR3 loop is CASSDRVSYEQYF. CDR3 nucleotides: TGCGCCAGCAGCGACAGGGTTTCCTACGAGCAGTACTTC.

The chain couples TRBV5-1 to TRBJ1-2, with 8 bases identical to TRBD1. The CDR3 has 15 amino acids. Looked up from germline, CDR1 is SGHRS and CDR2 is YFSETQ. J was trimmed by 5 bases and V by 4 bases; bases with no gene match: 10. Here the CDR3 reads CASSVTGQGLYGYTF. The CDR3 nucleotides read TGCGCCAGCAGCGTTACTGGACAGGGTTTGTATGGCTACACCTTC.

CDR3 sequence (DNA): TGTGCCTGGAGTGTAGGACAGGGCCATGGCTACACCTTC. It yields the protein CAWSVGQGHGYTF. The chain recombines TRBV30 with TRBJ1-2; 8 bases line up with TRBD1. Germline-derived CDR1 and CDR2 are GTSNPN and SVGIG (reference sequence). The CDR3 is 13 amino acids. V lost 0 bases to trimming and J lost 6 bases; unmatched junction nucleotides: 3.

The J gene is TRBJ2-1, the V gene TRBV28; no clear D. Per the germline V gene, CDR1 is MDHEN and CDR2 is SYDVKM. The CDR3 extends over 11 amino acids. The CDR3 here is CTIASYNEQFF. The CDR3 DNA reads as TGTACTATCGCCTCCTACAATGAGCAGTTCTTC.